In its sample, the clone carrying this T cell receptor (beta chain) was seen many times. Trimming took 4 bases from V and 5 from J; bases not matched to a gene: 6. The germline V gene encodes CDR1 KGHDR and CDR2 SFDVKD. There are 15 residues in the CDR3. These data belong to a study of early T cells in non-severe SARS-CoV-2 infection. Study details: Sequencing of unsorted whole blood was done on bulk RNA, leaving chains unpaired.

As part of library construction, unique molecular identifiers were attached to individual cDNA molecules. TCRdb ran MiXCR on the 5' RACE reads and lists one entry per CDR3 protein. The table records just under 65,000 distinct CDR3 sequences, approximately 9.2% of them present only once. The chain combines TRBV24-1 with TRBJ2-5; 10 bases line up with TRBD2. The sample was whole blood, taken at baseline. This TCR was sampled from an adult who was a healthcare worker with PCR-confirmed SARS-CoV-2 infection or an uninfected control (not recorded which). The CDR3 DNA reads TGTGCCACCAGTGAGCTAGCGGGAGCGGCCGAGACCCAGTACTTC. Translated: CATSELAGAAETQYF.